The 5 T cell receptor beta chains in this list originate from one sample, sequenced in a study of CD8+CD57+ T cells in acquired aplastic anemia (dated by TCRdb to 2016 to 2019). Expansion of CD8+CD57+ cells had been shown by flow cytometry in the patients chosen for sequencing. Sequencing used an Illumina HiSeq 2000. Genomic DNA was used as template for profiling of TCR beta VDJ combinations and CDR3 sequences. The public reads were reanalyzed by TCRdb: fastp trimming at Q25, MiXCR alignment, in-frame beta chains only. When rows share a CDR3 protein, they turn into one entry using the most common DNA and genes. A total of some 200,000 distinct CDR3 sequences appear in this sample, nearly 50% of them only once. The ten most abundant clones make up around a tenth of the sample. What was sequenced was sorted CD4+, CD8+, or CD8+CD57+ T cells (not recorded which) from PBMCs. The receptors were gathered from a human donor with aplastic anemia.

This chain connects TRBV10-3 to TRBJ2-7; TRBD1 matches at 9 bases. The CDR3 sequence is 17 residues long. V gave up 1 base and J gave up 2 bases; unmatched junction bases: 9. Germline values: CDR1 ENHRY, CDR2 SYGVKD. The CDR3 DNA reads as TGTGCCATCAGTGAGTGGGCACAGGGGGCAGTCACCTACGAGCAGTACTTC. Residues: CAISEWAQGAVTYEQYF.

J is TRBJ2-1 and V is TRBV29-1; the D gene is possibly TRBD1 (5 bases). Germline V lookup: CDR1 SQVTM, CDR2 ANQGSEA. The V gene lost 3 bases and the J gene lost 0 bases, with 12 bases spanning the gap. This CDR3 spans 15 amino acids. CDR3 protein: CSVETDQSSYNEQFF. CDR3 sequence (DNA): TGCAGCGTTGAGACAGACCAAAGCTCCTACAATGAGCAGTTCTTC.

The gene calls are TRBV7-6 and TRBJ2-1, with 7 bases identical to TRBD1. Germline V lookup: CDR1 SGHVS, CDR2 FNYEAQ. The CDR3 totals 15 residues. V shed 6 bases, J shed 3 bases, and the junction held 8 bases outside the gene matches. In DNA form, the CDR3 reads TGTGCCAGCAGTTCACAGGGACAGTTCTACAATGAGCAGTTCTTC. Amino acids: CASSSQGQFYNEQFF.

The V gene is TRBV2, the J gene TRBJ2-3; 9 nucleotides match TRBD1. The CDR3 contains 15 residues. V trimming: 2 bases; J trimming: 4 bases; junction bases outside the gene matches: 4. The germline V gene has CDR1 SNHLY and CDR2 FYNNEI. The CDR3 reads CASSERDRVSDTQYF. CDR3 nucleotides: TGTGCCAGCAGTGAACGGGACAGGGTGTCAGATACGCAGTATTTT.

This clonotype occurred a few times. The gene calls are TRBV10-3 and TRBJ1-1; tentatively, D is TRBD1 (5 bases). The V and J ends lost 2 bases and 4 bases respectively, with 8 bases between them. There are 13 residues in the CDR3. The germline gives CDR1 ENHRY, CDR2 SYGVKD. The CDR3 coding sequence is TGTGCCATCAGTGAGGGGGACGGCACTGAAGCTTTCTTT. As protein: CAISEGDGTEAFF.